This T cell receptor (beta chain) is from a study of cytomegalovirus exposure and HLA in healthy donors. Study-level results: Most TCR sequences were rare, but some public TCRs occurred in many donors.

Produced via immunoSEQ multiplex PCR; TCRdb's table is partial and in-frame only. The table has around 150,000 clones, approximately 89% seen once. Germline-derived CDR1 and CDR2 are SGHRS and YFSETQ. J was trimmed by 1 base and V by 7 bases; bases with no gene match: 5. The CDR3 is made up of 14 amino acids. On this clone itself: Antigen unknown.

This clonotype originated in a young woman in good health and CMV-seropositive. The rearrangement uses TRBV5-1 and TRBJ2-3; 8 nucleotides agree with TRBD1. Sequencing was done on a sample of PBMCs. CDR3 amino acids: CASGGQGGTDTQYF. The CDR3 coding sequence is TGCGCCAGCGGCGGACAGGGCGGCACAGATACGCAGTATTTT.